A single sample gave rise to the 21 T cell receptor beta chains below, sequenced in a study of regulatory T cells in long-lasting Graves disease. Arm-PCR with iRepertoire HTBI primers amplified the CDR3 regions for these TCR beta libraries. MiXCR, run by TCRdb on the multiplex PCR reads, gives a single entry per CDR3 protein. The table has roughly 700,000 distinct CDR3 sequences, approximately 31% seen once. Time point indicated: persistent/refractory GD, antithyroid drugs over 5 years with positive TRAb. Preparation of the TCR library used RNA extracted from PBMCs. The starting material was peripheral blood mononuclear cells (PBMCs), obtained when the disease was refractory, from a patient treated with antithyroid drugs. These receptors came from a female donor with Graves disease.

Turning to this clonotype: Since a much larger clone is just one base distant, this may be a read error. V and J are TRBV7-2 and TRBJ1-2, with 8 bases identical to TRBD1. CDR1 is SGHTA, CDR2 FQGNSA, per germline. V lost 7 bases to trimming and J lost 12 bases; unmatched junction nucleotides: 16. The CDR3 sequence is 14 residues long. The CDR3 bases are TGTGCCAGCACCCCCCAGGGGGCCAGGAAGGGCCACACCTTC. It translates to CASTPQGARKGHTF.

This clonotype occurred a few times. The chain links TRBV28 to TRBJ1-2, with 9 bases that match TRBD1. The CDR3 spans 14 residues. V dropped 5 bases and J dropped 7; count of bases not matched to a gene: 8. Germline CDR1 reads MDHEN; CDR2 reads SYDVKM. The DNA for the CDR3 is TGTGCCAGCAGTCAACCCGGGACAGGGTTTGGCTACACCTTC. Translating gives CASSQPGTGFGYTF.

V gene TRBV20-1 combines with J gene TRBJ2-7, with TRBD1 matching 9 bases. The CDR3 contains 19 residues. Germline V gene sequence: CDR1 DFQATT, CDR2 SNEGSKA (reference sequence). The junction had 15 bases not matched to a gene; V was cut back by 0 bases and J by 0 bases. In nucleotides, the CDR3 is TGCAGTGCTAGAGAGCTGGGACAGGGATCTAGCGCACTCTCCTACGAGCAGTACTTC. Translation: CSARELGQGSSALSYEQYF.

CDR3 sequence (DNA): TGTGCCAGCAGCTCACAGGGGAAAAACACTGAAGCTTTCTTT. Its translation: CASSSQGKNTEAFF. This chain links TRBV9 with TRBJ1-1, with TRBD1 matching 7 bases. Germline V gene lookup returns CDR1 SGDLS and CDR2 YYNGEE. J lost 2 bases, V lost 4 bases, and 5 bases had no gene match. The CDR3 has 14 residues.

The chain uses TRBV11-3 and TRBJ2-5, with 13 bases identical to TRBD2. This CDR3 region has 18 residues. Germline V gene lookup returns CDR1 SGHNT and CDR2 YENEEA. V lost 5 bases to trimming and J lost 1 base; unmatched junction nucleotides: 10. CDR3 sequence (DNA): TGTGCCAGCAGCCGAGGGACTAGCGGGATGACGTCCCAAGAGACCCAGTACTTC. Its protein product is CASSRGTSGMTSQETQYF.

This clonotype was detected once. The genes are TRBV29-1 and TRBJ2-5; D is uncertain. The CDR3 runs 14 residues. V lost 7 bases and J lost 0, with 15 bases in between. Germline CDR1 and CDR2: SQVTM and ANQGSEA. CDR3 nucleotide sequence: TGCAGCGGCACAGATGGCGTCTACCAAGAGACCCAGTACTTC. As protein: CSGTDGVYQETQYF.

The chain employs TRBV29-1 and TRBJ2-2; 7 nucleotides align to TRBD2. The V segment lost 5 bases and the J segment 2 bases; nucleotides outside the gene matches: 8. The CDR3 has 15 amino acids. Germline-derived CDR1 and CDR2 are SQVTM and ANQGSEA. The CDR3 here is CSVNIQRDNTGELFF. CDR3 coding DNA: TGCAGCGTTAATATCCAGCGGGACAACACCGGGGAGCTGTTTTTT.

CDR3 amino acids: CSAREGGDSPLHF. The DNA for the CDR3 is TGCAGTGCTAGAGAGGGGGGCGATTCACCCCTCCACTTT. The chain carries TRBV20-1 and TRBJ1-6, with D possibly being TRBD1 (6 bases). Per the germline V gene, CDR1 is DFQATT and CDR2 is SNEGSKA (reference sequence). This CDR3 has 13 amino acids. V lost 0 bases to trimming and J lost 8 bases, with 8 bases between them.

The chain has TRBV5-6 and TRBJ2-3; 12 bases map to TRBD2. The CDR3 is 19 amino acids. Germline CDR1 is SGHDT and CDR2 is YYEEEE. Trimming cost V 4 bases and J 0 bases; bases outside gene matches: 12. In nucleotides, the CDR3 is TGTGCCAGCAGCCGAGAACTAGCGGGAGGACATTATAGCACAGATACGCAGTATTTT. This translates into CASSRELAGGHYSTDTQYF.

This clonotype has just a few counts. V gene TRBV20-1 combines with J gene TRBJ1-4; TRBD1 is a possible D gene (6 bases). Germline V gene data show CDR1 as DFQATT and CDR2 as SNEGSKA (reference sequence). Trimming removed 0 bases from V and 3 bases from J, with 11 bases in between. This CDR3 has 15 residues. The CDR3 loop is CSARDQGSANEKLFF. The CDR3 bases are TGCAGTGCTAGAGATCAGGGGTCTGCTAATGAAAAACTGTTTTTT.

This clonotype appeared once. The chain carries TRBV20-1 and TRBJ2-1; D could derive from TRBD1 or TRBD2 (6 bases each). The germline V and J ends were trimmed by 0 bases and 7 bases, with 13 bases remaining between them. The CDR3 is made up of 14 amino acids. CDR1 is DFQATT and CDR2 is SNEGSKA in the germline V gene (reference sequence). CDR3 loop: CSARDWGAGNEQFF. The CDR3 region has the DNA TGCAGTGCTAGAGATTGGGGGGCTGGAAATGAGCAGTTCTTC.

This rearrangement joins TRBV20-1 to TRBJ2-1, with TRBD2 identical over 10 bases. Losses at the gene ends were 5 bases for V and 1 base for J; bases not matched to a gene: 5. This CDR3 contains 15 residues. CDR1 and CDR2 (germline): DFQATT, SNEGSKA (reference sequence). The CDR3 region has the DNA TGCAGTGCTTCTCTGACTAGCGGGTCCTACAATGAGCAGTTCTTC. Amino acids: CSASLTSGSYNEQFF.

CDR3 in DNA: TGTGCCAGCAGTTCCCCCGGGACGTACCGCACAGATACGCAGTATTTT. This sequence encodes CASSSPGTYRTDTQYF. The V and J genes are TRBV28 and TRBJ2-3; D could derive from TRBD1 or TRBD2 (5 bases each). V lost 4 bases and J 1 base, leaving 15 bases between the germline ends. The CDR3 has 16 residues. Germline assignment: CDR1 MDHEN and CDR2 SYDVKM.

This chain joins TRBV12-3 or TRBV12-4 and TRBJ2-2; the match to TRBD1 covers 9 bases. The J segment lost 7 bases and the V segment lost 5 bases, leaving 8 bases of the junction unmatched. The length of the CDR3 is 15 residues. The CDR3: CASSTGTGFVGELFF. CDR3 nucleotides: TGTGCCAGCAGTACCGGGACAGGGTTTGTCGGGGAGCTGTTTTTT.

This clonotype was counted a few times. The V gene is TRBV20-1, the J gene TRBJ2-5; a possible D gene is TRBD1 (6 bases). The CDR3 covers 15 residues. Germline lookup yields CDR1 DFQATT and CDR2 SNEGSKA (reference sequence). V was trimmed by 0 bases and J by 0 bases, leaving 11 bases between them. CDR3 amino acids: CSARDFRTDQETQYF. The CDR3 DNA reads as TGCAGTGCTAGAGATTTTCGGACAGACCAAGAGACCCAGTACTTC.

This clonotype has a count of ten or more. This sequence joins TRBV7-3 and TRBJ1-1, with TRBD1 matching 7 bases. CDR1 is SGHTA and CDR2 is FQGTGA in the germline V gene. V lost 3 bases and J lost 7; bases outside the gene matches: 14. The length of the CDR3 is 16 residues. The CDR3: CASSLSRTGPAGEAFF. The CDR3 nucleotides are TGTGCCAGCAGCTTGTCCCGGACAGGACCTGCTGGTGAAGCTTTCTTT.

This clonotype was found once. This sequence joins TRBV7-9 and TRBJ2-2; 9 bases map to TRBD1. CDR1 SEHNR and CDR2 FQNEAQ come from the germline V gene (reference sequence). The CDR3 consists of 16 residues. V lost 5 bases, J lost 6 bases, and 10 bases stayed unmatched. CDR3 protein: CASSTLHRGRPGELFF. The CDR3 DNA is TGTGCCAGCAGCACCCTCCACAGGGGGCGTCCCGGGGAGCTGTTTTTT.

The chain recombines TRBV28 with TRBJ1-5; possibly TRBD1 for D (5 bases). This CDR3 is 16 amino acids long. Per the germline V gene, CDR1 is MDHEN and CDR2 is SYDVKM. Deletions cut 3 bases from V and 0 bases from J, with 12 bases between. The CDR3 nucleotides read TGTGCCAGCAGTTTTGAGACAGCTTATAGCAATCAGCCCCAGCATTTT. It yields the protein CASSFETAYSNQPQHF.

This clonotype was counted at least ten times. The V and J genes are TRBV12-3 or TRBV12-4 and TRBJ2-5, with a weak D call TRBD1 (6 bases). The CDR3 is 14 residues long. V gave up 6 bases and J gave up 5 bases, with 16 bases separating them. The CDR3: CASSGTGIRETQYF. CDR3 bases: TGTGCCAGCAGCGGTACAGGGATTCGCGAGACCCAGTACTTC.

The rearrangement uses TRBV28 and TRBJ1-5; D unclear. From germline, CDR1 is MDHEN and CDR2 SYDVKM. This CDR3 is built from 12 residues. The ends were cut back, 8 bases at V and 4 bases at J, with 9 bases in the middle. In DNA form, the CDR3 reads TGTGCCAGCTATACCCAAAATCAGCCCCAGCATTTT. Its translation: CASYTQNQPQHF. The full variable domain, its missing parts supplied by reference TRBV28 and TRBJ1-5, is DVKVTQSSRYLVKRTGEKVFLECVQDMDHENMFWYRQDPGLGLRLIYFSYDVKMKEKGDIPEGYSVSREKKERFSLILESASTNQTSMYLCASYTQNQPQHFGDGTRLSIL.

The CDR3 spells CASGPTAGLIHEQYF. As DNA, the CDR3 is TGTGCTAGTGGTCCGACAGCGGGATTAATCCACGAGCAGTACTTC. The V and J genes are TRBV12-5 and TRBJ2-7; 7 bases are a match to TRBD2. The germline gives CDR1 LGHNT, CDR2 FRNRAP. The V segment lost 5 bases and the J segment 5 bases; nucleotides outside the gene matches: 12. The CDR3 has 15 amino acids.